Listed here are 28 T cell receptor beta chains from one sample, sequenced in a study of shared clonotypes between healthy human individuals (dated by TCRdb to 2018 to 2020). Library prep was done by the immunoSEQ multiplex PCR assay. Sourced from immuneACCESS, this table was stored by TCRdb with only in-frame sequences that have V and J called. A share of the clones is absent; for the studies checked, an unresolved V gene accounts for under half, and the remainder has no known explanation. This sample has some 2,000,000 clones in its table, and more than 90% of those were observed once. The ten top clones hold 0.1% to 0.15% of the sample. The material sequenced was naive CD4+ T cells sorted from blood. In the paper's terms, the cell subset or site label means: CD45RA+ positively selected. The receptors were sampled from a man between 18 and 35 years old in good health.

The count of this clone is one. The chain uses TRBV10-3 and TRBJ2-5, with 8 nucleotides matching TRBD1. This CDR3 has 13 amino acids. With 9 bases clipped from V and 5 bases from J, the junction kept 8 bases outside the gene matches. Germline V gene data show CDR1 as ENHRY and CDR2 as SYGVKD. CDR3 sequence (DNA): TGTGCCATTTCCAGGGGGCTTGAGGAGACCCAGTACTTC. Protein: CAISRGLEETQYF.

Comment on this clone: Other DNA sequences in this sample translate to the same CDR3. V is TRBV30 and J is TRBJ2-7, with D perhaps matching TRBD1 or TRBD2 (6 bases each). V lost 5 bases and J lost 2, with 7 bases in between. The CDR3 loop spans 11 amino acids. CDR1 is GTSNPN and CDR2 is SVGIG in the germline V gene (reference sequence). The chain's CDR3 is CAWGGPYEQYF. CDR3 DNA sequence: TGTGCCTGGGGGGGGCCCTACGAGCAGTACTTC.

The chain employs TRBV7-8 and TRBJ2-1; no firm D call. Looked up from germline, CDR1 is SGHVS and CDR2 is FQNEAQ. The CDR3 has 11 amino acids. V lost 5 bases, J lost 8 bases, and 7 bases lay in between. This chain's CDR3 is CASSPRYEQFF. CDR3 in DNA: TGTGCCAGCAGCCCCCGGTATGAGCAGTTCTTC.

The J gene is TRBJ1-5, the V gene TRBV4-1; weak D call: TRBD1 (5 bases). The CDR3 runs 16 residues. V lost 1 base and J lost 2, with 12 bases in between. Germline V gives CDR1 MGHRA, CDR2 YSYEKL. CDR3 region: CASSQVPGLGNQPQHF. In nucleotides, the CDR3 is TGCGCCAGCAGCCAAGTTCCGGGGCTAGGCAATCAGCCCCAGCATTTT.

The V gene is TRBV7-9, the J gene TRBJ1-4; no firm D call. The CDR3 spans 14 residues. Germline V gene lookup returns CDR1 SEHNR and CDR2 FQNEAQ (reference sequence). V shed 3 bases and J shed 8 bases, with 13 bases lying between them. CDR3 sequence (DNA): TGTGCCAGCAGCTTGGGAGGCGCCTTGGAAAAACTGTTTTTT. It specifies CASSLGGALEKLFF.

This clone was counted a single time. This chain links TRBV7-6 with TRBJ2-2, with D possibly TRBD2 on 5 matching bases. Germline values: CDR1 SGHVS, CDR2 FNYEAQ. V lost 6 bases to trimming and J lost 3 bases, with 14 bases between them. CDR3 size: 15 residues. This CDR3 reads CASREAGRDTGELFF. The CDR3 nucleotides read TGTGCCAGCAGGGAGGCAGGTCGGGACACCGGGGAGCTGTTTTTT.

The chain's CDR3 is CASSYDTRFSQPQHF. The CDR3 nucleotides are TGTGCCAGCAGCTATGATACGCGTTTTTCGCAGCCCCAGCATTTT. The V gene is TRBV5-8, the J gene TRBJ1-5; no reliable D call. The V end lost 3 bases, the J end lost 7 bases, and 17 bases lay between the germline ends. The length of the CDR3 is 15 residues. CDR1 is SGHTS, CDR2 YDEGEE, per germline.

V is TRBV5-1 and J is TRBJ2-3, with D perhaps TRBD1 (6 bases). CDR3 length equals 14 residues. Germline CDR1 reads SGHRS; CDR2 reads YFSETQ. Trimming took 4 bases from V and 0 from J, leaving 9 bases between them. CDR3 DNA: TGCGCCAGCAGCAAGGACAGTAGCACAGATACGCAGTATTTT. Protein sequence: CASSKDSSTDTQYF.

The CDR3 loop is CASSNGGNTGELFF. CDR3 in DNA: TGTGCCAGCAGTAACGGAGGGAACACCGGGGAGCTGTTTTTT. This chain links TRBV6-5 with TRBJ2-2, with a weak D call TRBD2 (5 bases). This CDR3 spans 14 amino acids. V was clipped by 5 bases and J by 1 base, with 8 bases between them. Germline V gene lookup returns CDR1 MNHEY and CDR2 SVGAGI.

The rearrangement joins TRBV11-2 to TRBJ2-5, with D tentatively TRBD1 (6 bases). The CDR3 is 15 residues long. Germline V gene lookup returns CDR1 SGHAT and CDR2 FQNNGV. Trimming stripped 5 bases from V and 2 bases from J, with 15 bases between. The CDR3 is CASSPGEKGQETQYF. The CDR3 region has the DNA TGTGCCAGCAGCCCAGGGGAGAAAGGGCAAGAGACCCAGTACTTC.

This chain uses TRBV5-6 with TRBJ1-3; D is undetermined. The length of the CDR3 is 13 residues. V was trimmed by 5 bases and J by 1 base, leaving 7 bases between them. Germline V gene sequence: CDR1 SGHDT, CDR2 YYEEEE. The CDR3 DNA reads TGTGCCAGCAGATCAGTGTCTGGAAACACCATATATTTT. Translation: CASRSVSGNTIYF.

With respect to this clone: A read error is possible here, since a much larger clone lies one base away. Other DNA sequences within the sample encode an identical CDR3. The chain employs TRBV5-1 and TRBJ2-5; D is undetermined. CDR1 SGHRS and CDR2 YFSETQ come from the germline V gene. The CDR3 consists of 11 residues. Trimming left V 2 bases short and J 4 bases short, with 3 bases between. In DNA, the CDR3 is TGCGCCAGCAGCTTCCTAGAGACCCAGTACTTC. Translated, it gives CASSFLETQYF. The whole variable domain, remainder taken from reference TRBV5-1 and TRBJ2-5, is KAGVTQTPRYLIKTRGQQVTLSCSPISGHRSVSWYQQTPGQGLQFLFEYFSETQRNKGNFPGRFSGRQFSNSRSEMNVSTLELGDSALYLCASSFLETQYFGPGTRLLVL.

The CDR3 bases are TGTGCCAGAAGCTTGGTGGCTGCGGGGGGGCTCCCCTACGAGCAGTACTTC. As protein: CARSLVAAGGLPYEQYF. This chain joins TRBV5-3 and TRBJ2-7, with 9 bases fitting TRBD2. TRBV5-3 is filed as an ORF, its function uncertain. The CDR3 sequence is 17 residues long. V shed 0 bases, J shed 2 bases, and the junction held 9 bases outside the gene matches.

The V and J genes are TRBV27 and TRBJ1-2; D not resolved. The CDR3 has 15 residues. The V gene lost 3 bases and the J gene lost 2 bases, with 13 bases spanning the gap. The germline gives CDR1 MNHEY, CDR2 SMNVEV (reference sequence). The chain's CDR3 is CASSFYSSRNYGYTF. CDR3 bases: TGTGCCAGCAGTTTCTATAGTTCCCGCAACTATGGCTACACCTTC.

The V and J genes are TRBV11-2 and TRBJ1-1; TRBD1 aligns across 11 bases. From germline, CDR1 is SGHAT and CDR2 FQNNGV. The CDR3 is 16 amino acids. The junction had 5 bases not matched to a gene; V was cut back by 1 base and J by 4 bases. The CDR3 spells CASSLGPGTGGTEAFF. CDR3 nucleotides: TGTGCCAGCAGCTTAGGCCCTGGGACAGGGGGCACTGAAGCTTTCTTT.

A single count supports this clone. The chain joins TRBV6-1 to TRBJ2-1; either TRBD1 or TRBD2 may fit D (5 bases each). Trimming took off 6 bases at V and 7 bases at J, with 13 bases between the two ends. Germline V gene lookup returns CDR1 MNHNS and CDR2 SASEGT. The CDR3 has 13 residues. The CDR3 sequence: CASSTRGVNEQFF. The CDR3 region has the DNA TGTGCCAGCAGCACCAGAGGGGTAAATGAGCAGTTCTTC.

As regards this clone: The sample contains more than one DNA sequence encoding this CDR3. The gene calls are TRBV18 and TRBJ1-1, with TRBD1 identical over 10 bases. Per germline, CDR1 KGHSH and CDR2 LQKENI. V was pared by 4 bases and J by 4 bases, with 3 bases of the junction left unmatched. This CDR3 contains 14 residues. The CDR3 coding sequence is TGTGCCAGCTCACTCGGACAGGGGGGCACTGAAGCTTTCTTT. Translated, it gives CASSLGQGGTEAFF.

The V and J genes are TRBV15 and TRBJ2-2; possible D gene TRBD2, 7 bases. Trimming removed 4 bases at V and 4 bases at J, with 13 bases between. The CDR3 extends over 15 amino acids. Per germline, CDR1 LNHNV and CDR2 YYDKDF (reference sequence). CDR3: CATSKGGAPTGELFF. CDR3 nucleotides: TGTGCCACCAGCAAGGGGGGGGCGCCCACCGGGGAGCTGTTTTTT.

The chain has TRBV5-4 and TRBJ2-7; either TRBD1 or TRBD2 may fit D (6 bases each). The V end was cut by 3 bases, the J end by 0 bases, with 19 bases between. In germline, CDR1 is SGHNT, CDR2 YYREEE (reference sequence). The CDR3 consists of 17 residues. CDR3 region: CASSSAGMGGSSYEQYF. The DNA for the CDR3 is TGTGCCAGCAGCTCGGCCGGGATGGGGGGCAGCTCCTACGAGCAGTACTTC.

V and J are TRBV7-9 and TRBJ2-5, with TRBD2 matching over 7 bases. The V gene end was trimmed by 6 bases and the J gene end by 2 bases; junction bases not matched to a gene: 0. CDR3 length: 12 amino acids. Germline V gives CDR1 SEHNR, CDR2 FQNEAQ (reference sequence). The CDR3 loop reads CASRLAQETQYF. CDR3 DNA sequence: TGTGCCAGCAGACTAGCGCAAGAGACCCAGTACTTC.

The V and J genes are TRBV7-9 and TRBJ2-3; possible D gene TRBD2, 6 bases. Trimming shortened V by 2 bases and J by 2 bases, and 20 bases separated the two germline ends. This CDR3 is 18 amino acids long. Looked up from germline, CDR1 is SEHNR and CDR2 is FQNEAQ (reference sequence). The CDR3 here is CASSLNPALALVTDTQYF. The CDR3 DNA reads as TGTGCCAGCAGCTTAAATCCCGCCCTAGCGCTTGTCACAGATACGCAGTATTTT.

This rearrangement joins TRBV2 to TRBJ2-7, with 11 bases fitting TRBD2. Germline CDR1 reads SNHLY; CDR2 reads FYNNEI. V dropped 6 bases and J dropped 3; count of bases not matched to a gene: 4. CDR3 size: 14 residues. This chain's CDR3 is CASSPGTSGYEQYF. The CDR3 region has the DNA TGTGCCAGCAGCCCCGGGACTAGCGGCTACGAGCAGTACTTC.

The chain combines TRBV18 with TRBJ1-5, with 9 bases lining up with TRBD1. After removal of 5 bases from V and 8 bases from J, the junction contained 10 bases not matched to a gene. The germline V gene encodes CDR1 KGHSH and CDR2 LQKENI. The CDR3 sequence is 15 residues long. In nucleotides, the CDR3 is TGTGCCAGCTCATCGAGGACAGGACAGGGGAAGCCCCAGCATTTT. Translation: CASSSRTGQGKPQHF.

V usage is TRBV11-2 and J usage is TRBJ2-7; D call uncertain. CDR1 SGHAT and CDR2 FQNNGV come from the germline V gene. This CDR3 region has 13 residues. Deletions cut 4 bases from V and 0 bases from J, with 7 bases between. CDR3 protein: CASSSISSYEQYF. CDR3 nucleotides: TGTGCCAGCAGCTCGATAAGCTCCTACGAGCAGTACTTC.

Only one count was recorded for this clone. This rearrangement joins TRBV7-9 to TRBJ2-5; 9 bases line up with TRBD1. The germline V gene has CDR1 SEHNR and CDR2 FQNEAQ (reference sequence). V was clipped by 5 bases and J by 1 base; unmatched bases: 8. The CDR3 is made up of 16 amino acids. DNA of the CDR3: TGTGCCAGCAGCCCGGGAATGGGACAGGGCCAAGAGACCCAGTACTTC. It codes for CASSPGMGQGQETQYF.

The rearrangement uses TRBV6-6 and TRBJ1-6, with TRBD1 as a possible D gene (5 bases). Trimming shortened V by 5 bases and J by 6 bases, and 14 bases separated the two germline ends. This CDR3 has 15 residues. Germline CDR1 MNHNY, CDR2 SVGAGI (reference sequence). As DNA, the CDR3 is TGTGCCAGCAGTGGACGAGGGACGATTAATTCACCCCTCCACTTT. The encoded protein is CASSGRGTINSPLHF.

The gene calls are TRBV7-2 and TRBJ2-3, with D possibly TRBD2 on 5 matching bases. V dropped 3 bases and J dropped 8 bases, with 9 bases sitting between them. This CDR3 spans 12 amino acids. The germline V gene has CDR1 SGHTA and CDR2 FQGNSA. DNA of the CDR3: TGTGCCAGCAGCTTGGAACTAGTTACGCAGTATTTT. Its protein is CASSLELVTQYF.

V is TRBV9 and J is TRBJ2-1, with TRBD2 matching 9 bases. Trimming took 0 bases from V and 9 from J; bases not matched to a gene: 7. The V gene's germline CDR1 is SGDLS and CDR2 YYNGEE. The CDR3 consists of 15 residues. The DNA of the CDR3 is TGTGCCAGCAGCGTAGCGGCGGGGGGGCAGATTGAGCAGTTCTTC. It codes for CASSVAAGGQIEQFF.